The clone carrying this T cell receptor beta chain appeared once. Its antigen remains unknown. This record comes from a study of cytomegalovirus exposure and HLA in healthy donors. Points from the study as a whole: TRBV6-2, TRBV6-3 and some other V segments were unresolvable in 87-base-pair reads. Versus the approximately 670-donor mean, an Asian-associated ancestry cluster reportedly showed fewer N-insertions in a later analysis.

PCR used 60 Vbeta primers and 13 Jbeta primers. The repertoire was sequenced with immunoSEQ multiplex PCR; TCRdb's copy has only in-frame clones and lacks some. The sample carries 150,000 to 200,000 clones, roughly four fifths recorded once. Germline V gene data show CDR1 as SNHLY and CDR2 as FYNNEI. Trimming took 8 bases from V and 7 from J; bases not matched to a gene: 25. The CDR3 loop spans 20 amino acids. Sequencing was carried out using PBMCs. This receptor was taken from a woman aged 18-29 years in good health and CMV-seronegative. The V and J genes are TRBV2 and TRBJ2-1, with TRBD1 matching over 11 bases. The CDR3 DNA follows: TGTGCCAGCTTCTTGTCCCGGGACAGGGGGTTGTTGTCGAAAAGGAATGAGCAGTTCTTC. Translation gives CASFLSRDRGLLSKRNEQFF.